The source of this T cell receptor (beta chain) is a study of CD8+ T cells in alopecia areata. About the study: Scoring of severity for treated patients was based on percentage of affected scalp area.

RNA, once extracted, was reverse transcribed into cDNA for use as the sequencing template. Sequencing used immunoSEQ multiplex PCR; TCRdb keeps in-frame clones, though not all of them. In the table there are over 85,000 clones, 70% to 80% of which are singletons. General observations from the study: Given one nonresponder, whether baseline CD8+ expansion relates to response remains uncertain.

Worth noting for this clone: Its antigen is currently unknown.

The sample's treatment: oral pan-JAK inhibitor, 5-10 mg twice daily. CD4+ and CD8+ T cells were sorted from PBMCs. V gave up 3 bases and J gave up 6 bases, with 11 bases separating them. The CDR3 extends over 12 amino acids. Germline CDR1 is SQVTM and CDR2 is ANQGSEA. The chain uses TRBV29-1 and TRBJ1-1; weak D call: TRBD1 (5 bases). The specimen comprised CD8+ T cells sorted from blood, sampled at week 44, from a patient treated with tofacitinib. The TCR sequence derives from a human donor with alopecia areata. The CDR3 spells CSVESGPPEAFF. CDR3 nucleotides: TGCAGCGTTGAGTCGGGGCCCCCTGAAGCTTTCTTT.